Below are 10 T cell receptor beta chains sequenced from a single sample in a study of cytomegalovirus exposure and HLA in healthy donors. The PCR contained 60 Vbeta and 13 Jbeta primers. TCRdb keeps only in-frame clones here, not all; method: immunoSEQ multiplex PCR. The sample lists around 130,000 clones, around 84% occurring once. Input material: PBMCs. The receptors were sampled from a man over 45 in good health and CMV-seronegative.

The chain recombines TRBV7-4 with TRBJ2-2, with D maybe TRBD1 (6 bases). The germline gives CDR1 SGHVT, CDR2 SQSDAQ. The CDR3 totals 14 residues. V lost 7 bases, J lost 5 bases, and 14 bases lay in between. CDR3 in DNA: TGTGCCAGCACCCCAGGGGCCGGGACCGGGGAGCTGTTTTTT. Protein: CASTPGAGTGELFF.

The chain links TRBV2 to TRBJ2-6; D is uncertain. CDR3 length: 13 residues. V lost 1 base and J 10 bases, leaving 8 bases between the germline ends. Germline-derived CDR1 and CDR2 are SNHLY and FYNNEI. The CDR3 sequence: CASSEGVANVLTF. CDR3 sequence (DNA): TGTGCCAGCAGTGAAGGGGTAGCAAACGTCCTGACTTTC.

V and J are TRBV9 and TRBJ2-1; possibly TRBD1 for D (5 bases). The CDR3 length is 15 residues. Trimming took 0 bases from V and 2 from J, leaving 9 bases between them. CDR1 and CDR2 from the germline V gene are SGDLS and YYNGEE. CDR3 loop: CASSVGATAYNEQFF. DNA for the CDR3: TGTGCCAGCAGCGTAGGGGCGACAGCCTACAATGAGCAGTTCTTC.

This clone has a handful of counts. The gene calls are TRBV5-1 and TRBJ1-6; D is perhaps TRBD1 (5 bases). V shed 0 bases and J shed 8 bases, with 18 bases lying between them. The CDR3 is 17 residues long. The V gene's germline CDR1 is SGHRS and CDR2 YFSETQ. For the CDR3, the DNA is TGCGCCAGCAGCTTGGGAGTCCCCCGGGGGTATTATTCACCCCTCCACTTT. It encodes CASSLGVPRGYYSPLHF.

The chain employs TRBV11-2 and TRBJ1-6; D not certain. Germline CDR1 reads SGHAT; CDR2 reads FQNNGV. Trimming removed 5 bases from V and 0 bases from J, with 8 bases in between. The CDR3 sequence is 15 residues long. CDR3 bases: TGTGCCAGCAGCACCCCTAGCTCCTATAATTCACCCCTCCACTTT. It translates to CASSTPSSYNSPLHF.

The chain recombines TRBV4-1 with TRBJ2-1; 8 bases match TRBD2. V lost 6 bases to trimming and J lost 7 bases; unmatched junction nucleotides: 8. The CDR3 is 14 residues long. Germline V gene data show CDR1 as MGHRA and CDR2 as YSYEKL. The DNA of the CDR3 is TGCGCCAGCAGGGGATTGCGGGGGGTTAATGAGCAGTTCTTC. This translates into CASRGLRGVNEQFF.

This chain uses TRBV7-9 with TRBJ2-7; 10 bases fit TRBD1. J lost 6 bases, V lost 5 bases, and 10 bases had no gene match. The CDR3 runs 15 residues. Germline V gene lookup returns CDR1 SEHNR and CDR2 FQNEAQ (reference sequence). CDR3: CASSPRGTGESEQYF. The CDR3 DNA follows: TGTGCCAGCAGCCCTAGGGGGACAGGGGAGAGCGAGCAGTACTTC.

The CDR3 is CASSPSGARLGYEQYF. CDR3 in DNA: TGTGCCAGCAGCCCATCAGGGGCAAGGCTCGGGTACGAGCAGTACTTC. The J gene is TRBJ2-7, the V gene TRBV5-6; possible D gene TRBD1, 6 bases. Germline V gene lookup returns CDR1 SGHDT and CDR2 YYEEEE. The ends were cut back, 4 bases at V and 4 bases at J, with 21 bases in the middle. The CDR3 runs to 16 residues.

A single count supports this clone. The CDR3 bases are TGTGCCAGCAGCTTAGGCGGGGCCCACTCGGGAAACACCATATATTTT. Translated: CASSLGGAHSGNTIYF. The rearrangement links TRBV7-8 to TRBJ1-3; TRBD1 is a possible D gene (5 bases). This CDR3 has 16 residues. Trimming cost V 1 base and J 4 bases, with 14 bases left between them. The germline V gene encodes CDR1 SGHVS and CDR2 FQNEAQ.

On this clone itself: Distinct nucleotide sequences in the sample also encode this CDR3. The chain uses TRBV7-2 and TRBJ2-1; tentatively, D is TRBD1 (6 bases). The CDR3 spans 14 residues. CDR1 is SGHTA and CDR2 is FQGNSA in the germline V gene. The ends were cut back, 4 bases at V and 4 bases at J, with 11 bases in the middle. CDR3 residues: CASSSRGGYNEQFF. In DNA form, the CDR3 reads TGTGCCAGCAGCTCCCGAGGGGGTTACAATGAGCAGTTCTTC.